The subject of this entry is one TCR beta chain. Every donor was a Caucasian adult from Nashville, Tennessee. Deletions cut 1 base from V and 4 bases from J, with 14 bases between. CDR1 GTSNPN and CDR2 SVGIG come from the germline V gene (reference sequence). This CDR3 region has 14 residues. This specimen belongs to a study of shared clonotypes between healthy human individuals. The table came from immunoSEQ multiplex PCR; TCRdb's copy has only in-frame clones and leaves some out. The sample contains around 2,000,000 clones, 85% to 95% of which appear only once. The sample taken for sequencing was naive CD4+ T cells sorted from blood. Regarding subset: CD45RA+ positively selected. This TCR derives from a man aged 18-30 years in good health. V usage is TRBV30 and J usage is TRBJ2-7, with D possibly TRBD1 on 6 matching bases. CDR3 amino acids: CAWSAGTLSYEQYF. The CDR3 DNA follows: TGTGCCTGGAGTGCCGGGACACTTAGTTACGAGCAGTACTTC.